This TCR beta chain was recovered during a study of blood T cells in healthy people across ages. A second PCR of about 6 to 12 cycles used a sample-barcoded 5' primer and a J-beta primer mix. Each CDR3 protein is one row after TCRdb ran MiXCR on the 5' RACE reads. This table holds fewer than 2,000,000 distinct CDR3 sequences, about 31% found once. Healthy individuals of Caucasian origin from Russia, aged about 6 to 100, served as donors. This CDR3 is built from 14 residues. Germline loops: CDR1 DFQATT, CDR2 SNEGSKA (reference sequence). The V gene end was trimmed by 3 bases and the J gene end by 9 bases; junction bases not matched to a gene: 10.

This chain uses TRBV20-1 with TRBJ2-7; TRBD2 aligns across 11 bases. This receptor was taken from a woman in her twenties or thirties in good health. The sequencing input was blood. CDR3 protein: CSARPGTSGATQYF. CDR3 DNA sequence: TGCAGTGCTAGGCCCGGGACTAGCGGTGCAACGCAGTACTTC.